This TCR beta chain was sequenced during a study of control samples from healthy donors and cancer patients. Germline CDR1 MNHEY, CDR2 SVGAGI. The V and J ends lost 6 bases and 6 bases respectively, with 11 bases between them. CDR3 size: 13 residues. The table came from immunoSEQ multiplex PCR; TCRdb's copy has only in-frame clones and leaves some out. The top ten hold about 5.6% of the sample, which has about 150,000 clones, roughly 94% seen once. Sequencing used blood. The chain uses TRBV6-5 and TRBJ2-2; D is possibly TRBD2 (5 bases). This sequence originates from a middle-aged man in good health. The chain's CDR3 is CASSQTRAGELFF. The CDR3 nucleotides read TGTGCCAGCAGCCAAACTAGGGCCGGGGAGCTGTTTTTT.